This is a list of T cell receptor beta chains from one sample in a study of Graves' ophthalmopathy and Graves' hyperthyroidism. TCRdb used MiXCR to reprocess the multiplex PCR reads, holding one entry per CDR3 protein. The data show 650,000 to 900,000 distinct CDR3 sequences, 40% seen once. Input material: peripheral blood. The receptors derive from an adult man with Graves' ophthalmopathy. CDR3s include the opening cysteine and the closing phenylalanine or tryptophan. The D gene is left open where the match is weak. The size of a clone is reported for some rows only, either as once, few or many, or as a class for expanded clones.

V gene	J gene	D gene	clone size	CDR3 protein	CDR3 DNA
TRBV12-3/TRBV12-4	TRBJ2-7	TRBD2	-	CASSLQASGGYEQYF	TGTGCCAGCAGTTTACAGGCTAGCGGAGGGTACGAGCAGTACTTC
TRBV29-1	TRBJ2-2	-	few	CSVEVTTGELFF	TGCAGCGTTGAAGTGACCACCGGGGAGCTGTTTTTT
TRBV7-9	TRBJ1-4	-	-	CASSFFRAEKLFF	TGTGCCAGCAGCTTCTTCAGGGCTGAAAAACTGTTTTTT
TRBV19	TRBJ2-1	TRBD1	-	CASSIGGQGDKNEQFF	TGTGCCAGTAGTATTGGGGGACAGGGGGATAAAAATGAGCAGTTCTTC
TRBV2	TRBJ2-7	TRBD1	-	CASSRTGLNEQYF	TGTGCCAGCAGTAGGACAGGGCTGAACGAGCAGTACTTC
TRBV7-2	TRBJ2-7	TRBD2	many	CASSLQAGEIYEQYF	TGTGCCAGCAGCTTACAAGCGGGAGAGATCTACGAGCAGTACTTC
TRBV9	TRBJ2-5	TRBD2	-	CASSVAAASFQRGEQETQYF	TGTGCCAGCAGCGTAGCCGCCGCTTCGTTCCAGCGGGGGGAACAAGAGACCCAGTACTTC
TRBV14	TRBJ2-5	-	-	CASSQVASQETQYF	TGTGCCAGCAGCCAAGTTGCTAGCCAAGAGACCCAGTACTTC
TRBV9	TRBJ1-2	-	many	CASSVRPGDGYTF	TGTGCCAGCAGCGTAAGGCCAGGGGATGGCTACACCTTC
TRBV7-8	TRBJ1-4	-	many	CASSPRWLGKLFF	TGTGCCAGCAGCCCTCGATGGCTTGGAAAACTGTTTTTT
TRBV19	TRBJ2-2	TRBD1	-	CASRDRPNTGELFF	TGTGCCAGTCGGGACAGGCCGAACACCGGGGAGCTGTTTTTT
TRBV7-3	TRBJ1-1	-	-	CASSSKEDTEAFF	TGTGCCAGCTCAAGTAAGGAAGACACTGAAGCTTTCTTT
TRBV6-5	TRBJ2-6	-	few	CASARVPGANVLTF	TGTGCCAGCGCTCGGGTCCCCGGGGCCAACGTCCTGACTTTC
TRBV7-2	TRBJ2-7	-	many	CASSLLVYEQYF	TGTGCCAGCAGCTTATTGGTCTACGAGCAGTACTTC
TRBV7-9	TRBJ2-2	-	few	CASSLRDGDTGELFF	TGTGCCAGCAGCTTACGGGACGGAGACACCGGGGAGCTGTTTTTT
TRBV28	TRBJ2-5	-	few	CASSSGLPQYF	TGTGCCAGCAGTTCGGGACTGCCCCAGTACTTC
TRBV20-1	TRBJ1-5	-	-	CSAKGSNQPQHF	TGCAGTGCTAAGGGTAGCAATCAGCCCCAGCATTTT
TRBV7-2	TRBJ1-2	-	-	CASSQGFGANYGYTF	TGTGCCAGCAGCCAAGGTTTCGGGGCTAACTATGGCTACACCTTC
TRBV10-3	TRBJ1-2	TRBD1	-	CAIKSGTGSGYTF	TGTGCCATCAAATCCGGGACAGGGTCTGGCTACACCTTC
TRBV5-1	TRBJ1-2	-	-	CASSLGAAGSTNYGYTF	TGCGCCAGCAGCTTGGGGGCTGCGGGCTCCACTAACTATGGCTACACCTTC
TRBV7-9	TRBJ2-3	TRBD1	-	CASNDPGTAVTDTQYF	TGTGCCAGTAATGATCCCGGGACAGCCGTCACAGATACGCAGTATTTT
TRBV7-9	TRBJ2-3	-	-	CASQMEISTDTQYF	TGTGCCAGCCAGATGGAGATTAGCACAGATACGCAGTATTTT
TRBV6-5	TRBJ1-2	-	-	CASSRGSSYGYTF	TGTGCCAGCAGTCGGGGAAGCTCCTACGGCTACACCTTC
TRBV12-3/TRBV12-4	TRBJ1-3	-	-	CATTVSGNTIYF	TGTGCTACTACGGTCTCTGGAAACACCATATATTTT
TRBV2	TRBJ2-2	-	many	CASFGNTGELFF	TGTGCCAGCTTCGGTAACACCGGGGAGCTGTTTTTT
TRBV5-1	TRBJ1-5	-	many	CASSLERDQPQHF	TGCGCCAGCAGCCTTGAGAGAGATCAGCCCCAGCATTTT
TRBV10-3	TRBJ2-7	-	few	CASSYTRDSSYEQYF	TGTGCCAGCAGTTACACCCGGGATAGCTCCTACGAGCAGTACTTC
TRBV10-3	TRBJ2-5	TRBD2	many	CAISATSGRLGEETQYF	TGTGCCATCAGTGCGACTAGCGGGAGACTGGGGGAAGAGACCCAGTACTTC
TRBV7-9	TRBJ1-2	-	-	CASSLIALDSDGYTF	TGTGCCAGCAGCTTAATAGCCCTTGATTCTGATGGCTACACCTTC
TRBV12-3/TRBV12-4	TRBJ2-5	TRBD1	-	CASTDGQGNQPQYF	TGTGCCAGCACCGACGGACAGGGAAATCAGCCCCAGTACTTC
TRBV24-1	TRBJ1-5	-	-	CATSSWSRGDQPQHF	TGTGCCACCAGTAGCTGGTCCAGGGGCGATCAGCCCCAGCATTTT
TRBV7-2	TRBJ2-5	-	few	CASSSRKGHSETQYF	TGTGCCAGCAGCTCAAGGAAAGGACACTCCGAGACCCAGTACTTC
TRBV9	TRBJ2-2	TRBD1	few	CASSGRRTGGPGELFF	TGTGCCAGCAGCGGACGGAGGACAGGGGGCCCCGGGGAGCTGTTTTTT
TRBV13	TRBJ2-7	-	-	CASSLGQGYTDEQYF	TGTGCCAGCAGCTTAGGTCAGGGGTATACCGACGAGCAGTACTTC
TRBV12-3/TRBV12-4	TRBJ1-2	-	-	CASSWLGTGTGYGYTF	TGCGCCAGCAGCTGGTTGGGCACAGGGACGGGCTATGGCTACACCTTC
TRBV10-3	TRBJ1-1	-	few	CAISVGTVTEAFF	TGTGCCATCAGTGTGGGGACGGTGACTGAAGCTTTCTTT
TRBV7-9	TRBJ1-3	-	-	CASRVAGAGNTIYF	TGTGCCAGCAGGGTGGCGGGGGCTGGAAACACCATATATTTT
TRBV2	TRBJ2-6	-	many	CASSYPDGSGANVLTF	TGTGCCAGCAGTTACCCGGACGGCTCTGGGGCCAACGTCCTGACTTTC
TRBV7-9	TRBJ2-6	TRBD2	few	CASSPGLAGVSGANVLTF	TGTGCCAGCAGCCCGGGACTAGCGGGAGTCTCTGGGGCCAACGTCCTGACTTTC
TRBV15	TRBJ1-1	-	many	CATSRGLEGRAFF	TGTGCCACCAGCAGAGGGCTAGAGGGGAGAGCTTTCTTT
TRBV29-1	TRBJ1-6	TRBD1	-	CSVLGQGVNSPLHF	TGCAGCGTTCTCGGACAGGGGGTTAATTCACCCCTCCACTTT